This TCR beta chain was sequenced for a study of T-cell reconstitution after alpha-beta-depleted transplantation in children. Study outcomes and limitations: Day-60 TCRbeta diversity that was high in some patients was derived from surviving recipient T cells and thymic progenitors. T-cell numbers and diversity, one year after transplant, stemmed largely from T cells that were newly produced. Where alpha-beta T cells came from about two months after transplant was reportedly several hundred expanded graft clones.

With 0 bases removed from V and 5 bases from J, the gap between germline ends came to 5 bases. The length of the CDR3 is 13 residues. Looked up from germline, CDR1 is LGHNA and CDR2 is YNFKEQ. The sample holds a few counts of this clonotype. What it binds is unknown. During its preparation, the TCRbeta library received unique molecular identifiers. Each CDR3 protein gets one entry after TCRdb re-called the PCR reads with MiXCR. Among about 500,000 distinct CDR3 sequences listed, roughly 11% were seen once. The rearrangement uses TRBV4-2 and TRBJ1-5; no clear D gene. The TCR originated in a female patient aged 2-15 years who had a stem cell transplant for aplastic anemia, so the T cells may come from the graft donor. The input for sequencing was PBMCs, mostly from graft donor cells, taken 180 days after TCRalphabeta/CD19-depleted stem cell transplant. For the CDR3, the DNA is TGTGCCAGCAGCCAAGATGGGGATCAGCCCCAGCATTTT. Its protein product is CASSQDGDQPQHF.